Listed below are T cell receptor beta chains from one sample, sequenced in a study of cytomegalovirus exposure and HLA in healthy donors. The protocol was immunoSEQ multiplex PCR, while the TCRdb copy is restricted to in-frame clones and leaves out a portion. The repertoire holds fewer than 200,000 clones, with 72% as singletons. Sequenced input: PBMCs. The receptors derive from a human donor in good health. CDR3s include the opening cysteine and the closing phenylalanine or tryptophan. Each record gives: D gene, V gene, CDR3 protein. D genes are given only for firm matches.

>.|TRBV19
CASSTRRERQFF
>.|TRBV11-2
CASRGREGTEAFF
>TRBD1|TRBV7-2
CASSLRGQDQPQHF
>.|TRBV19
CASTRVHNQPQHF
>TRBD1|TRBV28
CASSSGTVNNEQFF
>.|TRBV6-5
CASSLGGWGYTF
>.|TRBV2
CASSDPRLQETQYF
>TRBD1|TRBV13
CASSPRQGRGKLFF
>.|TRBV5-8
CASSLTGEQYF
>TRBD2|TRBV6-1
CASSAPGLAGANEQFF
>TRBD1|TRBV5-6
CASSLGGQGVKTQYF
>TRBD1|TRBV5-1
CASSLGGGTDYGYTF
>.|TRBV18
CASSPPSGRAGAEAFF
>.|TRBV9
CASSVVVSPYGYTF
>.|TRBV7-8
CASSFIGQVLEQYF
>TRBD2|TRBV7-8
CASSLGIAGIVYEQYF
>.|TRBV19
CASSMWLAEQFF
>.|TRBV5-4
CASSSQTEKYYYEQYF
>TRBD1|TRBV5-3
CARTTKGDRGYGYTF
>.|TRBV5-4
CASSLDQGNTGELFF
>TRBD1|TRBV9
CASSPGQGGGAFF
>TRBD2|TRBV2
CASGGRLAGASGANVLTF
>.|TRBV29-1
CSVADTEAFF
>TRBD1|TRBV5-4
CASSNDRVNTEAFF
>.|TRBV6-1
CASSDGRGSNQPQHF
>.|TRBV5-1
CASSLGVEGRYGYTF
>.|TRBV7-9
CAGRTENYEQYF
>TRBD2|TRBV6-5
CASSRRGGETQYF
>.|TRBV27
CASSFGGVGTEAFF
>.|TRBV29-1
CSVGAGPRGNEQFF
>.|TRBV5-1
CASSLVKDRPTDTQYF
>TRBD1|TRBV5-4
CASSHTPGQAANSPLHF
>TRBD1|TRBV9
CASGGQGSYNEQFF
>.|TRBV19
CASSEGPGSPLYEQYF
>TRBD2|TRBV7-3
CASSLTRAGVYNEQFF
>TRBD2|TRBV7-8
CASSPTLAGGADTQYF
>TRBD1|TRBV11-2
CASSNPLGQGQYLEQFF